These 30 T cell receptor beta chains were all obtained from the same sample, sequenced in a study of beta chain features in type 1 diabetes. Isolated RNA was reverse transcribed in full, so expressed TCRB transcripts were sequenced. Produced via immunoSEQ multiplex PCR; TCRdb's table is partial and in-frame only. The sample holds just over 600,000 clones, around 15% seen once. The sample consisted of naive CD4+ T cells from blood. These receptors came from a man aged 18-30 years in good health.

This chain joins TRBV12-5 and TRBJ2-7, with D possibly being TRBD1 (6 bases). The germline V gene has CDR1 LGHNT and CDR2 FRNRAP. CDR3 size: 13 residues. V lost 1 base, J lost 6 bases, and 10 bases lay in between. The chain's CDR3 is CASGLGTDGEQYF. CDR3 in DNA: TGTGCTAGTGGTTTGGGGACAGATGGCGAGCAGTACTTC.

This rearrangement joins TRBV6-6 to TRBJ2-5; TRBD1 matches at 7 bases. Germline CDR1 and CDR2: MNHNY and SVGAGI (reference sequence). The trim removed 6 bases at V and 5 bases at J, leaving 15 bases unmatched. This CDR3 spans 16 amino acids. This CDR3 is CASSTGQVFLQETQYF. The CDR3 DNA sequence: TGTGCCAGCAGCACCGGACAGGTTTTCCTTCAGGAGACCCAGTACTTC.

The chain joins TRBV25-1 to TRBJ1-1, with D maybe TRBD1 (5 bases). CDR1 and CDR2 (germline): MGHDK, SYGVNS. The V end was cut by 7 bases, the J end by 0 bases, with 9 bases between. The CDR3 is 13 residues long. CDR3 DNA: TGTGCCAGCAAGCCAGGGATGAACACTGAAGCTTTCTTT. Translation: CASKPGMNTEAFF.

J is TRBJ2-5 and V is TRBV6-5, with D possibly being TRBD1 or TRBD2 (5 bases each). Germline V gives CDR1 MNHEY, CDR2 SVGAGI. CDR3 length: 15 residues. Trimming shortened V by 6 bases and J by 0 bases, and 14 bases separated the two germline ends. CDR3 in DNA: TGTGCCAGCAGCCCTCAACCGGGACACCAAGAGACCCAGTACTTC. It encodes CASSPQPGHQETQYF.

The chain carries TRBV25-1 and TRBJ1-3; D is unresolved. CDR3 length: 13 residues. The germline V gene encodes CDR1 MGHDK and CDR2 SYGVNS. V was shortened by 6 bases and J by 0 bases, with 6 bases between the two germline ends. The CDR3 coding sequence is TGTGCCAGCAGCCGGGACTCTGGAAACACCATATATTTT. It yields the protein CASSRDSGNTIYF. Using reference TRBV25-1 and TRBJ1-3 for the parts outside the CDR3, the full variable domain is EADIYQTPRYLVIGTGKKITLECSQTMGHDKMYWYQQDPGMELHLIHYSYGVNSTEKGDLSSESTVSRIRTEHFPLTLESARPSHTSQYLCASSRDSGNTIYFGEGSWLTVV.

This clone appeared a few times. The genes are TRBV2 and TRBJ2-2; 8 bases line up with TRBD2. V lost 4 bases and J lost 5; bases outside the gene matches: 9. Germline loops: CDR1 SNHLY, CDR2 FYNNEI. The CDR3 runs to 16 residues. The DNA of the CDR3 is TGTGCCAGCAGTGCCACCGGGACTAGGAGTACCGGGGAGCTGTTTTTT. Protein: CASSATGTRSTGELFF.

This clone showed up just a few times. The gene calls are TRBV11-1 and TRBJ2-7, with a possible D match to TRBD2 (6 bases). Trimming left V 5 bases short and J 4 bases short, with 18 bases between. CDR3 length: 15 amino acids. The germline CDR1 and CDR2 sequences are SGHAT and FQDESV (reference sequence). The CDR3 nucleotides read TGTGCCAGCAGCCGCGGGGCAGGGTGGACGTACGAGCAGTACTTC. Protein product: CASSRGAGWTYEQYF.

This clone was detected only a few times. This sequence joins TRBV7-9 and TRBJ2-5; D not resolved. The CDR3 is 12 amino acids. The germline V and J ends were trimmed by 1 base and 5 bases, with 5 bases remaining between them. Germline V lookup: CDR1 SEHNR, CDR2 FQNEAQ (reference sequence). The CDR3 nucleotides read TGTGCCAGCAGCTTAGTTTCGGAGACCCAGTACTTC. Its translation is CASSLVSETQYF.

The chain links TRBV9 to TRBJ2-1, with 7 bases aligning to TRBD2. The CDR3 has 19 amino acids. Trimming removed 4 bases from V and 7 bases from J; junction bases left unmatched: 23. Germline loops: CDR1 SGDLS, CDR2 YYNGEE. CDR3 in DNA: TGTGCCAGCAGCAAAGAGGGGACTATCTACAGCCTAACCCCTAATGAGCAGTTCTTC. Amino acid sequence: CASSKEGTIYSLTPNEQFF.

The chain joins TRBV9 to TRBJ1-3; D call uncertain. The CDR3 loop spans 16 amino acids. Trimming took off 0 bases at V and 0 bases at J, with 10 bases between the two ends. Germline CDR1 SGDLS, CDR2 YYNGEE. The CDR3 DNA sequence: TGTGCCAGCAGCGTAGGTATCAGTTCCTCTGGAAACACCATATATTTT. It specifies CASSVGISSSGNTIYF.

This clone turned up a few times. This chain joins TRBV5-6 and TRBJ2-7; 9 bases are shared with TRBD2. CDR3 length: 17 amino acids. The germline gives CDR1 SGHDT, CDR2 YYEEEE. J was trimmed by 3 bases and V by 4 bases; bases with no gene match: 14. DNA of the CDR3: TGTGCCAGCAGCCCCAGGGGGGTAGCGGGGGTACGCTACGAGCAGTACTTC. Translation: CASSPRGVAGVRYEQYF. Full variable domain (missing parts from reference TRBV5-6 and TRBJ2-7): DAGVTQSPTHLIKTRGQQVTLRCSPKSGHDTVSWYQQALGQGPQFIFQYYEEEERQRGNFPDRFSGHQFPNYSSELNVNALLLGDSALYLCASSPRGVAGVRYEQYFGPGTRLTVT.

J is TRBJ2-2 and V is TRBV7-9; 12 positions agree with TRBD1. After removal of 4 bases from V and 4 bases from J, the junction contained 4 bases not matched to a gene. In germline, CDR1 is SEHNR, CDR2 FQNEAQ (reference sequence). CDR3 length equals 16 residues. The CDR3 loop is CASSWGQGASTGELFF. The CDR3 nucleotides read TGTGCCAGCAGCTGGGGACAGGGGGCATCCACCGGGGAGCTGTTTTTT.

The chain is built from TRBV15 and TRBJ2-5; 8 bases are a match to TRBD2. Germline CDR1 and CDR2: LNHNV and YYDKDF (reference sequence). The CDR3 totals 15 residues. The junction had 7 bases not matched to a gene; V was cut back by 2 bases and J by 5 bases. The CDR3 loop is CATSRSPGGRETQYF. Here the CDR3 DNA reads TGTGCCACCAGCAGATCACCGGGGGGGCGTGAGACCCAGTACTTC.

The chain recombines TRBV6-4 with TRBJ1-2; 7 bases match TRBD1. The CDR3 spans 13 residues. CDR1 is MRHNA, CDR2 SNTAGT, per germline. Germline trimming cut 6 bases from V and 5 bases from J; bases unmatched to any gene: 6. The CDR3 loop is CASRATGSYGYTF. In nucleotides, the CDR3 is TGTGCCAGCAGAGCGACAGGGTCATATGGCTACACCTTC.

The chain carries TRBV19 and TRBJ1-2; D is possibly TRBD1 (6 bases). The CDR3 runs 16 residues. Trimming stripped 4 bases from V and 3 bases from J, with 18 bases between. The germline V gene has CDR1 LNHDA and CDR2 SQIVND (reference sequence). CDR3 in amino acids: CASSTDPPRGYYGYTF. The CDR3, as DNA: TGTGCCAGTAGTACTGACCCGCCCAGGGGATACTATGGCTACACCTTC.

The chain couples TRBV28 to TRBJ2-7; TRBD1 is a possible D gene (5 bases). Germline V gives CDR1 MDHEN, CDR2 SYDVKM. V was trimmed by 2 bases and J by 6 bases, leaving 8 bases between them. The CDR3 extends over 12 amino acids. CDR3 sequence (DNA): TGTGCCAGCAGTTTACGTAGGGGCGAGCAGTACTTC. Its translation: CASSLRRGEQYF.

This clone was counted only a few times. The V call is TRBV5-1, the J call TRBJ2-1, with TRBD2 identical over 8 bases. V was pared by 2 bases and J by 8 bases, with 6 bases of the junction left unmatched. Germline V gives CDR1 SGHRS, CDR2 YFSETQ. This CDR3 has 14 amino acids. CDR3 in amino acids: CASSFSYGRDEQFF. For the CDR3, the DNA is TGCGCCAGCAGCTTTAGTTACGGGAGGGATGAGCAGTTCTTC.

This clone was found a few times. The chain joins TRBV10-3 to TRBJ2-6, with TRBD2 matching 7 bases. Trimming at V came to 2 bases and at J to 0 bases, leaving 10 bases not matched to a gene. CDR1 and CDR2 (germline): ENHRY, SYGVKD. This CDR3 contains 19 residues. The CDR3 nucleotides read TGTGCCATCAGTGAGAGGTCTAGCGGACCAGTCTCTGGGGCCAACGTCCTGACTTTC. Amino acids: CAISERSSGPVSGANVLTF.

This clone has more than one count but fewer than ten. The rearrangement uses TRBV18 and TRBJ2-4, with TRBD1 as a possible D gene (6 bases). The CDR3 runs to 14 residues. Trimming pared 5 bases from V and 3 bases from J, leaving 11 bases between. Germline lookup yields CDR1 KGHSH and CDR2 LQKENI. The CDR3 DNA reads TGTGCCAGCTCAACACAGGGTGGCAAAAACATTCAGTACTTC. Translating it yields CASSTQGGKNIQYF.

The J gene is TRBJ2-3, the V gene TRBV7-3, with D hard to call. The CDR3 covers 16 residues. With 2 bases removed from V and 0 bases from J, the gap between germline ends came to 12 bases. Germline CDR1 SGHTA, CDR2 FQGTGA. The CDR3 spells CASSLFRRASTDTQYF. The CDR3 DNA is TGTGCCAGCAGCTTATTCCGAAGGGCAAGCACAGATACGCAGTATTTT.

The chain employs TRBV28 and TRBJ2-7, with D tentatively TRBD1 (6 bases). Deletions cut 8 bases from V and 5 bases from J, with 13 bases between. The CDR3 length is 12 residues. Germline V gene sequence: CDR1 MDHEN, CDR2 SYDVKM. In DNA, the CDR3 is TGTGCCAGCTCACAGGGTACCGACGAGCAGTACTTC. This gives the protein CASSQGTDEQYF.

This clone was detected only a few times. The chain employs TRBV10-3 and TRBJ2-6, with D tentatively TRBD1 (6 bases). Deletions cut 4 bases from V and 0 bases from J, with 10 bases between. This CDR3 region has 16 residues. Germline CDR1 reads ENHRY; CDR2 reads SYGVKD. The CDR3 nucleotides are TGTGCCATCAGTGGGGGGCTAAGCTCTGGGGCCAACGTCCTGACTTTC. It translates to CAISGGLSSGANVLTF.

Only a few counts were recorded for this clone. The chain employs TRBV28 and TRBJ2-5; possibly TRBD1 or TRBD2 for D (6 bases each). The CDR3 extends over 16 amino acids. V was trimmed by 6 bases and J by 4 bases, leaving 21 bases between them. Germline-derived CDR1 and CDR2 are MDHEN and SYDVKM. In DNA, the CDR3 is TGTGCCAGCAGCTTACTTGAAGGGGGGCGCCTAGAGACCCAGTACTTC. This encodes CASSLLEGGRLETQYF.

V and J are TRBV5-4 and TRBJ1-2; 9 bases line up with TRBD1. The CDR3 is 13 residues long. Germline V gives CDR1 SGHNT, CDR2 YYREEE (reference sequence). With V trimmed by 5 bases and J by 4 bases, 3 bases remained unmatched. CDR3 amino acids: CASRQDRGYGYTF. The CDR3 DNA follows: TGTGCCAGCAGGCAGGACAGGGGCTATGGCTACACCTTC.

This CDR3 reads CASSLSGGRGEKLFF. In DNA, the CDR3 is TGCGCCAGCAGCTTATCAGGGGGCCGTGGGGAAAAACTGTTTTTT. The genes are TRBV5-1 and TRBJ1-4; 8 positions agree with TRBD1. CDR1 is SGHRS and CDR2 is YFSETQ in the germline V gene. This CDR3 comprises 15 residues. J lost 8 bases, V lost 2 bases, and 8 bases had no gene match.

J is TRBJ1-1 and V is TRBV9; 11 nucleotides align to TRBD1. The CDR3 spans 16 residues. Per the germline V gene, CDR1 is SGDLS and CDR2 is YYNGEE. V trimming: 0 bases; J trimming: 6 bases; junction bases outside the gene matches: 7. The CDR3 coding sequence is TGTGCCAGCAGCGTAGCGGTGGGACAGGGGGTAGCTGAAGCTTTCTTT. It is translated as CASSVAVGQGVAEAFF. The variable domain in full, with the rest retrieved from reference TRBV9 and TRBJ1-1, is DSGVTQTPKHLITATGQRVTLRCSPRSGDLSVYWYQQSLDQGLQFLIQYYNGEERAKGNILERFSAQQFPDLHSELNLSSLELGDSALYFCASSVAVGQGVAEAFFGQGTRLTVV.

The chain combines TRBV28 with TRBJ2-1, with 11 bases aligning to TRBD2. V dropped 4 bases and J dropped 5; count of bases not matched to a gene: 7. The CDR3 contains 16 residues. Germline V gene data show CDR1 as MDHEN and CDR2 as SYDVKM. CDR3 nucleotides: TGTGCCAGCAGTTCGTCTAGCGGGGGGTATCACAATGAGCAGTTCTTC. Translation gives CASSSSSGGYHNEQFF. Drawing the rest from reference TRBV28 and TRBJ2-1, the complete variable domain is DVKVTQSSRYLVKRTGEKVFLECVQDMDHENMFWYRQDPGLGLRLIYFSYDVKMKEKGDIPEGYSVSREKKERFSLILESASTNQTSMYLCASSSSSGGYHNEQFFGPGTRLTVL.

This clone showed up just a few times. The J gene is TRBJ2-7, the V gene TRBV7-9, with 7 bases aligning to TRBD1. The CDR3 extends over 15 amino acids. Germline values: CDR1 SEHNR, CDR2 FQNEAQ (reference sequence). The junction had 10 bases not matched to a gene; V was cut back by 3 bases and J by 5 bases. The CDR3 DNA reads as TGTGCCAGCAGCTTGGTCGGAACAGGGGAGAACGAGCAGTACTTC. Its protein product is CASSLVGTGENEQYF. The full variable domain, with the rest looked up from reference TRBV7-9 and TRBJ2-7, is DTGVSQNPRHKITKRGQNVTFRCDPISEHNRLYWYRQTLGQGPEFLTYFQNEAQLEKSRLLSDRFSAERPKGSFSTLEIQRTEQGDSAMYLCASSLVGTGENEQYFGPGTRLTVT.

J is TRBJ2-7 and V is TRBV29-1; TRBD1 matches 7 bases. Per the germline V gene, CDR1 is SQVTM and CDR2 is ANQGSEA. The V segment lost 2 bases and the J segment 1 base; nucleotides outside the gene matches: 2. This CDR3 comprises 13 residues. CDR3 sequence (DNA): TGCAGCGTTGAAAGGACAGGATCCTACGAGCAGTACTTC. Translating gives CSVERTGSYEQYF.

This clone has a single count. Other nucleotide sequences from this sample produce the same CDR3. CDR3 protein: CASSLGGRYGYTF. The DNA for the CDR3 is TGTGCCAGCAGCTTAGGGGGCCGCTATGGCTACACCTTC. The gene calls are TRBV7-2 and TRBJ1-2; a weak D match, TRBD1 (5 bases). Trimming removed 1 base at V and 4 bases at J, with 7 bases between. Germline assignment: CDR1 SGHTA and CDR2 FQGNSA. CDR3 length: 13 amino acids.